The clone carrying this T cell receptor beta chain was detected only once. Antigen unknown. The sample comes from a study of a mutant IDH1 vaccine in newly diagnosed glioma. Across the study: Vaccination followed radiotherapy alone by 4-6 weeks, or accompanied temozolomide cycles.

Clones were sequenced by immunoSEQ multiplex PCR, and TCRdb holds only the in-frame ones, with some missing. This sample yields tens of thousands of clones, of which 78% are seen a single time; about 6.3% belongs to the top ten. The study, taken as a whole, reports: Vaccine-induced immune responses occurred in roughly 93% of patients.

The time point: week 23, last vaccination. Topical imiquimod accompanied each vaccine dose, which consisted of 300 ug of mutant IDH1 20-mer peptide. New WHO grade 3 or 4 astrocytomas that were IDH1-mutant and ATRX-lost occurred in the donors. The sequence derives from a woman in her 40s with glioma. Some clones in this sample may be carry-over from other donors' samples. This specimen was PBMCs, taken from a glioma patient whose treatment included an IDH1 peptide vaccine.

The DNA for the CDR3 is TGCGCCAGCAGCCAAGGGAGTTCAAGCTCCTACAATGAGCAGTTCTTC. Protein product: CASSQGSSSSYNEQFF. The chain employs TRBV4-1 and TRBJ2-1; D is undetermined. CDR1 is MGHRA, CDR2 YSYEKL, per germline. Trimming shortened V by 1 base and J by 0 bases, and 10 bases separated the two germline ends. This CDR3 comprises 16 residues.